The clone carrying this TCR beta chain was counted only a few times. Its antigen is unidentified. The CDR3 totals 13 residues. Trimming left V 0 bases short and J 7 bases short, with 7 bases between. From germline, CDR1 is LGHNA and CDR2 YNFKEQ. The sample comes from a study of T cells after yellow fever vaccination. The authors made TCR cDNA by 5'RACE template switching, adding a universal primer site and UMIs. MiXCR, applied by TCRdb to the 5' RACE reads, yields one record per CDR3 protein. The profile covers 550,000 to 750,000 distinct CDR3 sequences, with roughly 14% appearing a single time and 11% to 15% taken by the ten largest. Findings and limits, study-wide: Booster samples showed a return of most primary-vaccination clones (roughly 96% CD4, around 85% CD8).

The input for sequencing was PBMCs, taken on the day of the yellow fever booster vaccination. The clonotype originates from a man younger than 40 who received the YFV17D yellow fever vaccine. The genes are TRBV4-2 and TRBJ1-5; no firm D call. Written as DNA, the CDR3 is TGTGCCAGCAGCCAAGAGAATCAACAGCCCCAGCATTTT. Encoded protein: CASSQENQQPQHF.